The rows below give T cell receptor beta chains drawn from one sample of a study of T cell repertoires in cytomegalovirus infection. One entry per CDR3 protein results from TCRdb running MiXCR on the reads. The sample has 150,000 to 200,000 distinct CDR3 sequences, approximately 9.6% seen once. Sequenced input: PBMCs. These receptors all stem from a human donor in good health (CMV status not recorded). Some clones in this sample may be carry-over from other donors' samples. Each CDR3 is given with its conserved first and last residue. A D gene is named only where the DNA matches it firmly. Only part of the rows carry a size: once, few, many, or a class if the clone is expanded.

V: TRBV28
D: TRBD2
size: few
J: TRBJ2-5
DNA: TGTGCCAGCAGTCTTTCGACTAGCGGAAATCAAGAGACCCAGTACTTC
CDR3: CASSLSTSGNQETQYF

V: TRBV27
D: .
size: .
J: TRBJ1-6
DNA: TGTGCCAGCAGTTTATTCTATACGGGGAGACAGGAACCCCTCCACTTT
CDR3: CASSLFYTGRQEPLHF

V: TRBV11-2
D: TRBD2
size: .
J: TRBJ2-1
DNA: TGTGCCAGCAGCAGGGTAGCGGGGAACAATGAGCAGTTCTTC
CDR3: CASSRVAGNNEQFF

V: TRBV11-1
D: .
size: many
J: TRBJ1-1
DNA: TGTGCCAGCAGCTTAGGCCCCATGAACACTGAAGCTTTCTTT
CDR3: CASSLGPMNTEAFF

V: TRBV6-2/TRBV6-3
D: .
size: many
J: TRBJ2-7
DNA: TGTGCCAGCAGAACAGACGGGGTCTCCTACGAGCAGTACTTC
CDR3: CASRTDGVSYEQYF

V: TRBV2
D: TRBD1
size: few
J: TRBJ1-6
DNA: TGTGCCAGCAGTGAAACCCGGACAGGGAACTCACCCCTCCACTTT
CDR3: CASSETRTGNSPLHF

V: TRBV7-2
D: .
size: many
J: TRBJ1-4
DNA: TGTGCCAGCAGCTTAGACAGGGCTAGTAATGAAAAACTGTTTTTT
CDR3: CASSLDRASNEKLFF

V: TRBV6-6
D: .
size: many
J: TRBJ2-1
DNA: TGTGCCAGCAGTTACTCAAAACAACAGGGAAGGATCAATGAGCAGTTCTTC
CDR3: CASSYSKQQGRINEQFF

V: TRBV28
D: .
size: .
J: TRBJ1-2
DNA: TGTGCCAGCAAACCGGACTTCCCAAAAGAAGCTAACTATGGCTACACCTTC
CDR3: CASKPDFPKEANYGYTF

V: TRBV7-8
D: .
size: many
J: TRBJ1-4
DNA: TGTGCCAGCAGCTACCCACGGGGTGAAAAACTGTTTTTT
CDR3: CASSYPRGEKLFF

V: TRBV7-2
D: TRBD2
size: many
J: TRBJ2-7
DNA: TGTGCCAGCAGCCTCGGACTAGCCGACGAGCAGTACTTC
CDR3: CASSLGLADEQYF

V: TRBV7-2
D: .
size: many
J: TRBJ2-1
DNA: TGTGCCAGCAGCCCACTCCGGGTCAATGAGCAGTTCTTC
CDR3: CASSPLRVNEQFF

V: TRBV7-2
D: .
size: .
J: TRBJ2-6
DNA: TGTGCCAGCAGAACAGGGTCTGGGGCCAACGTCCTGACTTTC
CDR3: CASRTGSGANVLTF

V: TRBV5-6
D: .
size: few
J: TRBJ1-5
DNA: TGTGCCAGCCGACTTCTCAGGGACAGCAATCAGCCCCAGCATTTT
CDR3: CASRLLRDSNQPQHF

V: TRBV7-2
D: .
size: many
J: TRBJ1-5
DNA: TGTGCCAGCAGCCAAGGGGGGAAGCCCCAGCATTTT
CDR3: CASSQGGKPQHF

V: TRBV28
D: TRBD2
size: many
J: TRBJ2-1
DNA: TGTGCCAGCAGCCGAAGGACTAGCGGGAGGAATGAGCAGTTCTTC
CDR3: CASSRRTSGRNEQFF

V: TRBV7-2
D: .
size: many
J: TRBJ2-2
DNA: TGTGCCAGCAGCCCTCGATACGAAACCGGGGAGCTGTTTTTT
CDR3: CASSPRYETGELFF

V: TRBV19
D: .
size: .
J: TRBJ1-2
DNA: TGTGCCAGTAGTATCGGGACGAACTATGGCTACACCTTC
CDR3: CASSIGTNYGYTF

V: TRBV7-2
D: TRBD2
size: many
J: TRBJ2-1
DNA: TGTGCCAGCAGCTTAGAACGCGGGAGGGCCGTTGAGCAGTTCTTC
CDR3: CASSLERGRAVEQFF

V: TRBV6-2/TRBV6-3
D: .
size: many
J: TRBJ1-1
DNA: TGTGCCAGCAGTTATTCCGGAACGTCTTTGAGGAACACTGAAGCTTTCTTT
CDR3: CASSYSGTSLRNTEAFF

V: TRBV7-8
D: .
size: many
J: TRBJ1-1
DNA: TGTGCCAGCAGCTTAGCTACCGGCAGCAGGAACACTGAAGCTTTCTTT
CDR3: CASSLATGSRNTEAFF

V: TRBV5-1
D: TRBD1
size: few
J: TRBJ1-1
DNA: TGCGCCAGCAGCACCCGACAGGGGGGGACCACTGAAGCTTTCTTT
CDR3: CASSTRQGGTTEAFF

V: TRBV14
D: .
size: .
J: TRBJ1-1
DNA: TGTGCCAGCAGCCAGGGGTATAACACTGAAGCTTTCTTT
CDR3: CASSQGYNTEAFF

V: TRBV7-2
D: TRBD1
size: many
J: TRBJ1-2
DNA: TGTGCCAGCAGCTTAAGGGGACAGGGTCTGGGCTACACCTTC
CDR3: CASSLRGQGLGYTF

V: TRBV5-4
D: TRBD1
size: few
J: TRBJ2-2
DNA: TGTGCCAGCAGCTTGGGGCCGGGACAGGGGAACACCGGGGAGCTGTTTTTT
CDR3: CASSLGPGQGNTGELFF

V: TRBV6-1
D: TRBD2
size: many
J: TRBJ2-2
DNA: TGTGCCAGCAGTGAAAGGCTAGCGGGGTTCACCGGGGAGCTGTTTTTT
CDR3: CASSERLAGFTGELFF

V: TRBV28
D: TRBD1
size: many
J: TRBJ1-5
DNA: TGTGCCAGCAGTAACCGGGACAGGGACAATTATAGCAATCAGCCCCAGCATTTT
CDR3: CASSNRDRDNYSNQPQHF

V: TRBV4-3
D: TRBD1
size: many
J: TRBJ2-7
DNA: TGCGCCAGCAGCGGCTACAGGGGGACCTACGAGCAGTACTTC
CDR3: CASSGYRGTYEQYF

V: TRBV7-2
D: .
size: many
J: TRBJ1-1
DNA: TGTGCCAGCAGCTTGCGGAGGACGGGCACTGAAGCTTTCTTT
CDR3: CASSLRRTGTEAFF

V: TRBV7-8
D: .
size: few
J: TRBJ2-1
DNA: TGTGCCAGCAGCTTAGTATCCTCGACCTACAATGAGCAGTTCTTC
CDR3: CASSLVSSTYNEQFF

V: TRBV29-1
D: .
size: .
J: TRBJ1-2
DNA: TGCAGCGTTGAAGTAGTGACAGAAACTAACTATGGCTACACCTTC
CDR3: CSVEVVTETNYGYTF

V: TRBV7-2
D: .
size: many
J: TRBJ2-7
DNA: TGTGCCAGCAGCTTACTGACAGCCTCCTACGAGCAGTACTTC
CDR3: CASSLLTASYEQYF

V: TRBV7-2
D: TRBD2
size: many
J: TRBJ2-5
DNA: TGTGCCAGCAAGGTTGCGGGGGGGATCCAAGAGACCCAGTACTTC
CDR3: CASKVAGGIQETQYF

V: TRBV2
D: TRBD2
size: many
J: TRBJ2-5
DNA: TGTGCCAGCAGTGACGGTTGGGGGGGAAAAGAGACCCAGTACTTC
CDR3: CASSDGWGGKETQYF